The 4 T cell receptor beta chains presented below share a single source sample, sequenced in a study of blood T cell repertoires in COVID-19. Here immunoSEQ multiplex PCR was the method, and the copy in TCRdb shows in-frame clones only, minus some. This table holds approximately 69,000 clones, 60% to 80% found once. Sequences were obtained from peripheral blood. Receptor source: a man aged 60 to 75 with acute or convalescent COVID-19.

This clone came up once. The chain employs TRBV5-6 and TRBJ1-4, with D maybe TRBD1 (6 bases). The germline gives CDR1 SGHDT, CDR2 YYEEEE. The V end was cut by 4 bases, the J end by 8 bases, with 18 bases between. This CDR3 region has 15 residues. CDR3 DNA: TGTGCCAGCAGCGAGAGGTTCAGGGGCTGGGAAAAACTGTTTTTT. Encoded protein: CASSERFRGWEKLFF.

The chain is built from TRBV18 and TRBJ1-5; D not resolved. This CDR3 has 14 residues. Between the trimmed V and J ends, which lost 6 bases and 2 bases, there was a span of 11 bases. Germline V CDR1 and CDR2: KGHSH, LQKENI. The CDR3 sequence: CASSLSGGNQPQHF. CDR3 bases: TGTGCCAGCTCCCTGTCAGGTGGCAATCAGCCCCAGCATTTT.

The rearrangement joins TRBV7-2 to TRBJ2-2; 7 bases line up with TRBD2. The germline gives CDR1 SGHTA, CDR2 FQGNSA. The CDR3 is made up of 14 amino acids. The V gene end was trimmed by 4 bases and the J gene end by 6 bases; junction bases not matched to a gene: 5. CDR3 loop: CASSYAGLAGELFF. The CDR3 bases are TGTGCCAGCAGCTATGCCGGACTAGCCGGGGAGCTGTTTTTT.

The chain uses TRBV10-3 and TRBJ2-7, with D possibly being TRBD1 (6 bases). V lost 4 bases and J 2 bases, leaving 12 bases between the germline ends. The CDR3 has 14 residues. Per the germline V gene, CDR1 is ENHRY and CDR2 is SYGVKD. DNA of the CDR3: TGTGCCATCAGTGGTGGCACAGGGACCTACGAGCAGTACTTC. This codes for CAISGGTGTYEQYF.